The source of this T cell receptor (beta chain) is a study of shared clonotypes between healthy human individuals. Study summary: Each donor's CD4 naive and CD4 memory cells filled three plates apiece, CD8 naive two, and CD8 memory one.

Study-wide results and limits: Approximately 5.4% of naive CD4 clonotypes were common to four donors. All-four-donor shared clonotypes had higher generation probabilities than non-shared clonotypes did.

Concerning this clone itself: Its antigen is undetermined.

Original analysis: ImmunoSEQ output held junction-only sequences without quality scores, so filtering differed. Data came from immunoSEQ multiplex PCR; TCRdb stores just in-frame clones and leaves some out. For V, J and clone size, that table is used; D and trimming come from the DNA. Here the sample spans 2 million to 2.5 million clones, roughly 93% being singletons. Germline V gene sequence: CDR1 MDHEN, CDR2 SYDVKM. This CDR3 is 16 amino acids long. V lost 1 base, J lost 6 bases, and 16 bases lay in between. The sample taken for sequencing was naive CD4+ T cells from PBMCs. Indicated subset: CD45RA+ positively selected. The chain uses TRBV28 and TRBJ2-1; no clear D gene. The receptor comes from a man aged 18 to 30 in good health. Some clones in this sample may be carry-over from other donors' samples. CDR3 amino acids: CASSLSGTITGNEQFF. The CDR3, as DNA: TGTGCCAGCAGTTTATCGGGCACAATAACTGGCAATGAGCAGTTCTTC.